These T cell receptor beta chains were read from a single sample in a study of CD8 T cells in ankylosing spondylitis. TCRdb used MiXCR to reprocess the 5' RACE reads, holding one entry per CDR3 protein. The sample lists hundreds of thousands of distinct CDR3 sequences, 12% seen once, with approximately 0.5% in the top ten. The sequencing input was blood, either unsorted or a sorted T cell fraction (not recorded which). The receptors derive from a male donor with ankylosing spondylitis. CDR3s include the opening cysteine and the closing phenylalanine or tryptophan. The D gene is left open where the match is weak. For some rows the clone size is stated as once, few or many, or as a class when expanded; others skip it.

>TRBV7-9|TRBJ1-1|-|few|15
TGTGCCAGCAGCTCCCAGGTCCCCATGAACACTGAAGCTTTCTTT
CASSSQVPMNTEAFF
>TRBV15|TRBJ1-2|-|many|14
TGTGCCACCAGCAGAGTGCCGGCGACCTATGGCTACACCTTC
CATSRVPATYGYTF
>TRBV20-1|TRBJ2-1|-|few|10
TGCAGTGCTAGGATTAATGAGCAGTTCTTC
CSARINEQFF
>TRBV7-2|TRBJ2-7|-|-|15
TGTGCCAGCAGCCATGACCGGGACACACTCTACGAGCAGTACTTC
CASSHDRDTLYEQYF
>TRBV12-3/TRBV12-4|TRBJ1-1|-|many|13
TGTGCCAGCAGTAACACAGGGAACACTGAAGCTTTCTTT
CASSNTGNTEAFF
>TRBV28|TRBJ2-7|TRBD1|-|16
TGTGCCAGCAGTTTACCGGGGACAGGTGCCTCCTACGAGCAGTACTTC
CASSLPGTGASYEQYF
>TRBV4-2|TRBJ2-2|-|-|14
TGTGCCAGCGGATCAAGAGCGAACACCGGGGAGCTGTTTTTT
CASGSRANTGELFF
>TRBV6-1|TRBJ2-5|-|-|12
TGTGCCAGCAACCGACAGCGAGAGACCCAGTACTTC
CASNRQRETQYF
>TRBV6-1|TRBJ2-2|-|-|13
TGTGCCAGCAGACCTCTAGCAGTCGGGGAGCTGTTTTTT
CASRPLAVGELFF
>TRBV20-1|TRBJ2-7|-|-|14
TGCAGTGCTAGAGATTTGCGTGGGACCTACGAGCAGTACTTC
CSARDLRGTYEQYF
>TRBV30|TRBJ2-2|-|-|18
TGTGCCTGGAGACTTAGACTCTCAGAAAGGGGTAGGGCCGGGGAGCTGTTTTTT
CAWRLRLSERGRAGELFF
>TRBV6-5|TRBJ1-2|TRBD1|-|14
TGTGCCAGCAGTTACAGGGGGCTGGCGGTCGGCTACACCTTC
CASSYRGLAVGYTF
>TRBV7-2|TRBJ2-1|-|-|15
TGTGCCAGCAGCTCCCGGGACCCTGGGTACAATGAGCAGTTCTTC
CASSSRDPGYNEQFF